This TCR beta chain was sequenced during a study of T cells in Graves' hyperthyroidism and ophthalmopathy. The CDR3 loop spans 13 amino acids. V was trimmed by 5 bases and J by 7 bases, leaving 11 bases between them. Germline assignment: CDR1 SGHAT and CDR2 FQNNGV. This clonotype has at least ten counts. RNA transcripts gave rise to amplified TCR beta CDR3 regions. TCR CDR3 regions were first amplified by RT-PCR with HTBI primers. TCRdb re-called the multiplex PCR reads through MiXCR, storing one row per CDR3 protein. The sample contains 300,000 to 450,000 distinct CDR3 sequences, more than 12% of which appear only once.

The sequence came from a woman in her twenties or thirties with Graves' ophthalmopathy. The chain couples TRBV11-2 to TRBJ2-2; D is uncertain. Sequenced sample: blood. CDR3: CASSLYSVGELFF. The CDR3 nucleotides read TGTGCCAGCAGCCTGTACAGTGTCGGGGAGCTGTTTTTT.